Following are 22 T cell receptor beta chains from one sample sequenced in a study of cytomegalovirus exposure and HLA in healthy donors. Data came from immunoSEQ multiplex PCR; TCRdb stores just in-frame clones and leaves some out. Of roughly 200,000 clones listed, around nine tenths are singletons. The sequenced sample consisted of PBMCs. Receptor source: a man aged 30-40 years in good health and CMV-seropositive.

The chain joins TRBV9 to TRBJ2-7; perhaps D is TRBD1 or TRBD2 (5 bases each). The CDR3 loop spans 15 amino acids. Germline assignment: CDR1 SGDLS and CDR2 YYNGEE. Trimming pared 0 bases from V and 4 bases from J, leaving 14 bases between. The chain's CDR3 is CASSVDEGLGYEQYF. The CDR3 DNA is TGTGCCAGCAGCGTAGACGAGGGGCTGGGGTACGAGCAGTACTTC.

The chain couples TRBV5-4 to TRBJ2-3, with 7 bases lining up with TRBD2. Germline assignment: CDR1 SGHNT and CDR2 YYREEE (reference sequence). The trim removed 2 bases at V and 1 base at J, leaving 1 base unmatched. This CDR3 spans 14 amino acids. The DNA of the CDR3 is TGTGCCAGCAGCTTAACTAGCGGCACAGATACGCAGTATTTT. Protein sequence: CASSLTSGTDTQYF.

This chain connects TRBV6-6 to TRBJ1-3; unclear D gene. CDR1 is MNHNY and CDR2 is SVGAGI in the germline V gene (reference sequence). This CDR3 spans 14 amino acids. V was clipped by 6 bases and J by 7 bases, with 16 bases between them. The CDR3 region is CASREGPGVNTIYF. The CDR3 nucleotides are TGTGCCAGCAGAGAAGGGCCCGGGGTTAACACCATATATTTT.

This clone appeared a single time. The V call is TRBV28, the J call TRBJ1-5; D uncertain. The V end lost 5 bases, the J end lost 5 bases, and 19 bases lay between the germline ends. This CDR3 region has 16 residues. CDR1 and CDR2 from the germline V gene are MDHEN and SYDVKM. The CDR3 sequence: CASSVGPRSVDQPQHF. CDR3 nucleotide sequence: TGTGCCAGCAGTGTTGGGCCCCGGTCCGTTGATCAGCCCCAGCATTTT.

The V call is TRBV18, the J call TRBJ2-7; D is uncertain. In germline, CDR1 is KGHSH, CDR2 LQKENI. CDR3 length: 14 amino acids. The ends were cut back, 0 bases at V and 2 bases at J, with 8 bases in the middle. The CDR3 loop reads CASSPPQLTYEQYF. In DNA, the CDR3 is TGTGCCAGCTCACCACCCCAGCTAACCTACGAGCAGTACTTC.

J is TRBJ2-7 and V is TRBV6-5; D is undetermined. Trimming cost V 6 bases and J 3 bases, with 12 bases left between them. The CDR3 contains 13 residues. The germline CDR1 and CDR2 sequences are MNHEY and SVGAGI. The DNA for the CDR3 is TGTGCCAGCAGGGGGTGGCAGGTCTACGAGCAGTACTTC. It is translated as CASRGWQVYEQYF.

The chain has TRBV9 and TRBJ1-2; no firm D call. V lost 0 bases to trimming and J lost 4 bases, with 13 bases between them. Germline CDR1 SGDLS, CDR2 YYNGEE. The CDR3 length is 15 residues. DNA for the CDR3: TGTGCCAGCAGCGTAGAGGGTTACCTCTCCTATGGCTACACCTTC. Translated, it gives CASSVEGYLSYGYTF.

The chain carries TRBV30 and TRBJ2-2; no definite D call. Trimming took off 6 bases at V and 7 bases at J, with 12 bases between the two ends. The CDR3 sequence is 12 residues long. Germline assignment: CDR1 GTSNPN and CDR2 SVGIG (reference sequence). The DNA for the CDR3 is TGTGCCTGTAAACCCCGTAGCGGGGAGCTGTTTTTT. This gives the protein CACKPRSGELFF. Full variable domain (rest looked up from reference TRBV30 and TRBJ2-2): SQTIHQWPATLVQPVGSPLSLECTVEGTSNPNLYWYRQAAGRGLQLLFYSVGIGQISSEVPQNLSASRPQDRQFILSSKKLLLSDSGFYLCACKPRSGELFFGEGSRLTVL.

This rearrangement joins TRBV15 to TRBJ2-5; TRBD1 is a possible D gene (5 bases). The CDR3 has 13 amino acids. Germline V CDR1 and CDR2: LNHNV, YYDKDF (reference sequence). V was trimmed by 3 bases and J by 5 bases, leaving 10 bases between them. CDR3 residues: CATSRGLLETQYF. The CDR3 DNA reads as TGTGCCACCAGCAGGGGGCTCTTGGAGACCCAGTACTTC.

This sequence joins TRBV7-8 and TRBJ2-1, with D tentatively TRBD1 (6 bases). V was shortened by 5 bases and J by 5 bases, with 22 bases between the two germline ends. Germline values: CDR1 SGHVS, CDR2 FQNEAQ. The CDR3 runs to 17 residues. The CDR3 here is CASSLAIQGEIDNEQFF. As DNA, the CDR3 is TGTGCCAGCAGCCTCGCCATACAGGGAGAGATAGACAATGAGCAGTTCTTC.

The chain is built from TRBV18 and TRBJ2-7; perhaps TRBD1 as D (5 bases). The CDR3 contains 14 residues. CDR1 and CDR2 (germline): KGHSH, LQKENI. The ends were cut back, 3 bases at V and 0 bases at J, with 9 bases in the middle. The CDR3 DNA sequence: TGTGCCAGCTCACCTCAGGGTAGCTCCTACGAGCAGTACTTC. Protein sequence: CASSPQGSSYEQYF.

This chain uses TRBV30 with TRBJ2-5; perhaps TRBD2 as D (5 bases). Germline values: CDR1 GTSNPN, CDR2 SVGIG (reference sequence). The CDR3 length is 13 residues. The V and J ends lost 1 base and 5 bases respectively, with 11 bases between them. Here the CDR3 reads CAWSGGELETQYF. For the CDR3, the DNA is TGTGCCTGGAGTGGTGGGGAGTTGGAGACCCAGTACTTC.

The V gene is TRBV28, the J gene TRBJ2-5, with 9 nucleotides matching TRBD1. V gave up 7 bases and J gave up 4 bases; unmatched junction bases: 7. The length of the CDR3 is 14 residues. The germline V gene encodes CDR1 MDHEN and CDR2 SYDVKM. CDR3 sequence reads: CASIYRGLGETQYF. The DNA for the CDR3 is TGTGCCAGCATCTACAGGGGGCTGGGAGAGACCCAGTACTTC. The entire variable domain, with the rest obtained from reference TRBV28 and TRBJ2-5, is as follows: DVKVTQSSRYLVKRTGEKVFLECVQDMDHENMFWYRQDPGLGLRLIYFSYDVKMKEKGDIPEGYSVSREKKERFSLILESASTNQTSMYLCASIYRGLGETQYFGPGTRLLVL.

The chain is built from TRBV4-3 and TRBJ2-3; D not resolved. The CDR3 covers 15 residues. The V end lost 4 bases, the J end lost 0 bases, and 11 bases lay between the germline ends. Germline values: CDR1 LGHNA, CDR2 YSLEER. The CDR3 bases are TGCGCCAGCAGCCCGGGCACTACTAGCACAGATACGCAGTATTTT. It is translated as CASSPGTTSTDTQYF.

This chain joins TRBV5-1 and TRBJ2-5, with TRBD1 matching 8 bases. The trim removed 4 bases at V and 4 bases at J, leaving 3 bases unmatched. Germline V gene data show CDR1 as SGHRS and CDR2 as YFSETQ. The CDR3 is 13 residues long. The CDR3 coding sequence is TGCGCCAGCAGCGATGGGACAGGAGAGACCCAGTACTTC. Its translation is CASSDGTGETQYF. The full variable domain, rest sourced from reference TRBV5-1 and TRBJ2-5, is KAGVTQTPRYLIKTRGQQVTLSCSPISGHRSVSWYQQTPGQGLQFLFEYFSETQRNKGNFPGRFSGRQFSNSRSEMNVSTLELGDSALYLCASSDGTGETQYFGPGTRLLVL.

The V call is TRBV29-1, the J call TRBJ2-7; 7 bases match TRBD2. The CDR3 spans 12 residues. V trimming: 4 bases; J trimming: 2 bases; junction bases outside the gene matches: 2. Germline V gene data show CDR1 as SQVTM and CDR2 as ANQGSEA. For the CDR3, the DNA is TGCAGCGTTGGGGGGGGACCCTACGAGCAGTACTTC. It encodes CSVGGGPYEQYF.

The chain is built from TRBV4-2 and TRBJ2-5; D gene unclear. Trimming cost V 3 bases and J 5 bases, with 7 bases left between them. Germline assignment: CDR1 LGHNA and CDR2 YNFKEQ. The CDR3 runs 12 residues. CDR3 region: CASSQTRETQYF. CDR3 coding DNA: TGTGCCAGCAGCCAGACCCGGGAGACCCAGTACTTC.

The genes are TRBV6-5 and TRBJ1-1; 7 bases fit TRBD1. In germline, CDR1 is MNHEY, CDR2 SVGAGI. The ends lost 0 bases at V and 5 bases at J; junction bases unmatched: 6. The CDR3 has 15 residues. The CDR3 nucleotides read TGTGCCAGCAGTTACTCCGACAGGGTATTTACTGAAGCTTTCTTT. This encodes CASSYSDRVFTEAFF.

V usage is TRBV5-1 and J usage is TRBJ2-1; no reliable D call. Germline CDR1 and CDR2: SGHRS and YFSETQ. CDR3 size: 14 residues. The V end lost 0 bases, the J end lost 9 bases, and 13 bases lay between the germline ends. The CDR3 DNA reads as TGCGCCAGCAGCTTGGGGGTAGGTCGTGTTGAGCAGTTCTTC. Protein: CASSLGVGRVEQFF.

This chain uses TRBV5-6 with TRBJ1-3; 9 nucleotides align to TRBD1. CDR1 and CDR2 (germline): SGHDT, YYEEEE. The CDR3 spans 15 residues. The trim removed 2 bases at V and 2 bases at J, leaving 2 bases unmatched. In nucleotides, the CDR3 is TGTGCCAGCAGCTTTTGGGACAGGGCTGGAAACACCATATATTTT. It is translated as CASSFWDRAGNTIYF.

The J gene is TRBJ2-1, the V gene TRBV27, with a tentative D call TRBD2 (6 bases). CDR1 and CDR2 (germline): MNHEY, SMNVEV (reference sequence). This CDR3 comprises 14 residues. Trimming shortened V by 7 bases and J by 4 bases, and 14 bases separated the two germline ends. CDR3 loop: CASTERATYNEQFF. The CDR3 DNA sequence: TGTGCCAGCACGGAGCGGGCGACTTACAATGAGCAGTTCTTC.

The chain links TRBV5-1 to TRBJ2-7; 14 bases fit TRBD2. The CDR3 covers 17 residues. The V gene's germline CDR1 is SGHRS and CDR2 YFSETQ. The ends lost 3 bases at V and 4 bases at J; junction bases unmatched: 9. CDR3 loop: CASSSPGTSGRRYEQYF. CDR3 nucleotides: TGCGCCAGCAGCTCACCCGGGACTAGCGGGAGAAGGTACGAGCAGTACTTC.